Listed here are 17 T cell receptor beta chains from one sample, sequenced in a study of blood T cell repertoires in COVID-19. The data were produced by immunoSEQ multiplex PCR, yet TCRdb's version contains in-frame clones alone and is incomplete. Among around 250,000 clones, 75% to 90% were seen once, and the ten largest hold over 4%. The sample comprised PBMCs or T cells enriched from blood (not recorded which). The receptors originated from a woman in her twenties or thirties with acute COVID-19.

The V and J genes are TRBV2 and TRBJ1-5; TRBD1 agrees at 8 bases. V lost 5 bases and J lost 3; bases outside the gene matches: 6. Germline CDR1 is SNHLY and CDR2 is FYNNEI. The CDR3 is 15 amino acids. The CDR3 DNA reads TGTGCCAGCAGTAGCCGGGACAGGCCCAATCAGCCCCAGCATTTT. This codes for CASSSRDRPNQPQHF. Full variable domain (outside the CDR3, taken from reference TRBV2 and TRBJ1-5): EPEVTQTPSHQVTQMGQEVILRCVPISNHLYFYWYRQILGQKVEFLVSFYNNEISEKSEIFDDQFSVERPDGSNFTLKIRSTKLEDSAMYFCASSSRDRPNQPQHFGDGTRLSIL.

The gene calls are TRBV18 and TRBJ2-7; D possibly corresponds to TRBD1 (6 bases). V gave up 1 base and J gave up 2 bases, with 12 bases separating them. This CDR3 has 15 amino acids. From germline, CDR1 is KGHSH and CDR2 LQKENI. CDR3 sequence (DNA): TGTGCCAGCTCACCACGGCAGGGGATTCCCTACGAGCAGTACTTC. It is translated as CASSPRQGIPYEQYF.

In this sample, this clone turned up many times. This sequence joins TRBV11-1 and TRBJ2-1; 8 bases match TRBD2. This CDR3 has 15 amino acids. CDR1 and CDR2 (germline): SGHAT, FQDESV (reference sequence). V lost 3 bases and J lost 8; bases outside the gene matches: 9. CDR3 protein: CASSLDSGTVYEQFF. The CDR3, as DNA: TGTGCCAGCAGCTTGGATAGCGGGACTGTATATGAGCAGTTCTTC.

V is TRBV7-9 and J is TRBJ1-6; TRBD1 agrees at 7 bases. V was pared by 5 bases and J by 10 bases, with 8 bases of the junction left unmatched. Germline V gives CDR1 SEHNR, CDR2 FQNEAQ (reference sequence). The CDR3 is 14 amino acids. CDR3 sequence reads: CASSPQQGRSPLHF. The CDR3 region has the DNA TGTGCCAGCAGCCCTCAACAGGGGAGATCACCCCTCCACTTT.

This rearrangement joins TRBV4-2 to TRBJ2-1; TRBD2 matches at 8 bases. Germline CDR1 and CDR2: LGHNA and YNFKEQ. The CDR3 consists of 21 residues. V trimming: 3 bases; J trimming: 6 bases; junction bases outside the gene matches: 25. The CDR3, as DNA: TGTGCCAGCAGCCAGGATACAGCGGGGGAGGGTTCATTTGCCGGACGCAATGAGCAGTTCTTC. This encodes CASSQDTAGEGSFAGRNEQFF.

The gene calls are TRBV27 and TRBJ1-5; D is unclear. CDR1 is MNHEY and CDR2 is SMNVEV in the germline V gene (reference sequence). V was clipped by 6 bases and J by 5 bases, with 17 bases between them. This CDR3 contains 15 residues. CDR3 sequence: CASRAGINGDQPQHF. CDR3 coding DNA: TGTGCCAGCAGGGCGGGAATAAATGGGGATCAGCCCCAGCATTTT.

This chain connects TRBV3-1 (or the pseudogene TRBV3-2) to TRBJ2-7; 7 bases are a match to TRBD1. This CDR3 contains 17 residues. V gave up 1 base and J gave up 0 bases; unmatched junction bases: 9. From germline, CDR1 is LGHDT and CDR2 YNNKEL (reference sequence). In DNA form, the CDR3 reads TGTGCCAGCAGCCAAGTGGGGTTGGGGACAGCCTCCTACGAGCAGTACTTC. Amino acids: CASSQVGLGTASYEQYF.

This rearrangement joins TRBV19 to TRBJ2-1, with D perhaps TRBD1 (5 bases). V was clipped by 10 bases and J by 1 base, with 11 bases between them. The CDR3 has 13 amino acids. Germline V lookup: CDR1 LNHDA, CDR2 SQIVND (reference sequence). The CDR3 sequence: CATRKGSYNEQFF. The CDR3 DNA reads as TGTGCCACCCGAAAGGGGTCCTACAATGAGCAGTTCTTC.

The gene calls are TRBV5-1 and TRBJ2-3; tentatively, D is TRBD2 (6 bases). Between the trimmed V and J ends, which lost 4 bases and 6 bases, there was a span of 18 bases. CDR1 and CDR2 from the germline V gene are SGHRS and YFSETQ. The CDR3 contains 15 residues. CDR3 DNA: TGCGCCAGCAGCGGACTCGGGAGTGGGGGTGATACGCAGTATTTT. As protein: CASSGLGSGGDTQYF.

The chain combines TRBV18 with TRBJ2-4, with TRBD2 as a possible D gene (6 bases). CDR1 is KGHSH and CDR2 is LQKENI in the germline V gene. Trimming took off 3 bases at V and 0 bases at J, with 9 bases between the two ends. This CDR3 comprises 15 residues. The CDR3 is CASSPVGLAKNIQYF. The CDR3 nucleotides are TGTGCCAGCTCACCCGTGGGACTAGCCAAAAACATTCAGTACTTC.

The chain links TRBV27 to TRBJ2-7; D is possibly TRBD2 (5 bases). There are 15 residues in the CDR3. Germline loops: CDR1 MNHEY, CDR2 SMNVEV (reference sequence). The germline V and J ends were trimmed by 4 bases and 5 bases, with 18 bases remaining between them. CDR3 in DNA: TGTGCCAGCAGTTACGCGGGTTGGGGTGGGCACGAGCAGTACTTC. It codes for CASSYAGWGGHEQYF.

Details on this clone: The junction differs from germline at one of its ends, possibly a read error. For the CDR3, the DNA is TGTGCTAGCAGCTTAGTAGCAGGGGCTCGGGATGAGCAGTTCTTC. Residues: CASSLVAGARDEQFF. The chain uses TRBV7-7 and TRBJ2-1; perhaps TRBD1 as D (6 bases). This CDR3 contains 15 residues. CDR1 is SSHAT and CDR2 is FNYEAQ in the germline V gene (reference sequence).

V is TRBV28 and J is TRBJ2-2; the match to TRBD2 covers 7 bases. CDR3 length equals 15 residues. Germline lookup yields CDR1 MDHEN and CDR2 SYDVKM. The trim removed 2 bases at V and 0 bases at J, leaving 0 bases unmatched. The CDR3 is CASSLGGANTGELFF. The DNA of the CDR3 is TGTGCCAGCAGTTTAGGGGGGGCGAACACCGGGGAGCTGTTTTTT. Full variable domain (rest looked up from reference TRBV28 and TRBJ2-2): DVKVTQSSRYLVKRTGEKVFLECVQDMDHENMFWYRQDPGLGLRLIYFSYDVKMKEKGDIPEGYSVSREKKERFSLILESASTNQTSMYLCASSLGGANTGELFFGEGSRLTVL.

The V call is TRBV7-3, the J call TRBJ2-7, with D possibly TRBD2 on 6 matching bases. The CDR3 is 14 amino acids. CDR1 is SGHTA and CDR2 is FQGTGA in the germline V gene. The V gene lost 3 bases and the J gene lost 2 bases, with 11 bases spanning the gap. CDR3 bases: TGTGCCAGCAGCTTCAAGGAGGGCCCCTACGAGCAGTACTTC. This sequence encodes CASSFKEGPYEQYF. The full variable domain, its missing parts supplied by reference TRBV7-3 and TRBJ2-7, is GAGVSQTPSNKVTEKGKYVELRCDPISGHTALYWYRQSLGQGPEFLIYFQGTGAADDSGLPNDRFFAVRPEGSVSTLKIQRTERGDSAVYLCASSFKEGPYEQYFGPGTRLTVT.

This chain joins TRBV2 and TRBJ1-1; D is unclear. V lost 5 bases, J lost 2 bases, and 15 bases lay in between. The length of the CDR3 is 15 residues. Germline assignment: CDR1 SNHLY and CDR2 FYNNEI. This CDR3 reads CASSKSGVVNTEAFF. The CDR3 DNA follows: TGTGCCAGCAGTAAAAGCGGGGTTGTAAACACTGAAGCTTTCTTT. The whole variable domain, remainder taken from reference TRBV2 and TRBJ1-1, is EPEVTQTPSHQVTQMGQEVILRCVPISNHLYFYWYRQILGQKVEFLVSFYNNEISEKSEIFDDQFSVERPDGSNFTLKIRSTKLEDSAMYFCASSKSGVVNTEAFFGQGTRLTVV.

There are a few counts of this clone. The chain links TRBV11-1 to TRBJ2-3; 9 bases fit TRBD1. The CDR3 has 16 amino acids. J gave up 4 bases and V 5 bases, and 10 bases lay outside the gene matches. CDR1 and CDR2 from the germline V gene are SGHAT and FQDESV (reference sequence). CDR3 amino acids: CASSQGGQGRSDTQYF. As DNA, the CDR3 is TGTGCCAGCAGCCAAGGGGGACAGGGTCGTTCAGATACGCAGTATTTT.

This rearrangement joins TRBV27 to TRBJ2-2; D perhaps matches TRBD2 (6 bases). V shed 0 bases and J shed 0 bases, with 14 bases lying between them. The CDR3 totals 18 residues. Looked up from germline, CDR1 is MNHEY and CDR2 is SMNVEV (reference sequence). The CDR3 DNA reads TGTGCCAGCAGTTTATCGTTAGGCTGGGGGGCGAACACCGGGGAGCTGTTTTTT. This translates into CASSLSLGWGANTGELFF.